This T cell receptor beta chain was sequenced for a study of cytomegalovirus exposure and HLA in healthy donors. The V gene end was trimmed by 5 bases and the J gene end by 5 bases; junction bases not matched to a gene: 10. The CDR3 sequence is 15 residues long. Germline values: CDR1 SEHNR, CDR2 FQNEAQ (reference sequence). A remark on this clone: Its antigen is undetermined.

Sequenced by immunoSEQ multiplex PCR; TCRdb stores in-frame clones only, minus some. The sample has roughly 220,000 clones, about nine tenths seen once. Study results and caveats: There were approximately 150 TCR beta chains listed as cytomegalovirus-associated.

The source is a woman in her late teens or twenties in good health and CMV-seronegative. The V gene is TRBV7-9, the J gene TRBJ2-5, with 8 bases aligning to TRBD1. Material for sequencing was PBMCs. Here the CDR3 reads CASSRSVRGLETQYF. As DNA, the CDR3 is TGTGCCAGCAGCCGGTCCGTCAGGGGGCTTGAGACCCAGTACTTC.